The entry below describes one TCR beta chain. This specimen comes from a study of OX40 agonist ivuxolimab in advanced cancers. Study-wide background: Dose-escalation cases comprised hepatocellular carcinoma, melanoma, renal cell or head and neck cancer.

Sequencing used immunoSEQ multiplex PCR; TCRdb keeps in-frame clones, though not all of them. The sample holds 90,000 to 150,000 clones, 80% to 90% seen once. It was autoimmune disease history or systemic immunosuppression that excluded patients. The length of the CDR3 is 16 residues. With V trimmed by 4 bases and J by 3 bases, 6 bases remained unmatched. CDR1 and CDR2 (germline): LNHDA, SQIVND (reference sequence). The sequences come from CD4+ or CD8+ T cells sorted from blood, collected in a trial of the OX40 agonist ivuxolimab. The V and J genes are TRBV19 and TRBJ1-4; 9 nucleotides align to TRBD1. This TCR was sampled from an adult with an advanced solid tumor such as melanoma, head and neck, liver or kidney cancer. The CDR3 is CASSTYRGPANEKLFF. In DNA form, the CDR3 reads TGTGCCAGTAGTACCTACAGGGGGCCAGCTAATGAAAAACTGTTTTTT.